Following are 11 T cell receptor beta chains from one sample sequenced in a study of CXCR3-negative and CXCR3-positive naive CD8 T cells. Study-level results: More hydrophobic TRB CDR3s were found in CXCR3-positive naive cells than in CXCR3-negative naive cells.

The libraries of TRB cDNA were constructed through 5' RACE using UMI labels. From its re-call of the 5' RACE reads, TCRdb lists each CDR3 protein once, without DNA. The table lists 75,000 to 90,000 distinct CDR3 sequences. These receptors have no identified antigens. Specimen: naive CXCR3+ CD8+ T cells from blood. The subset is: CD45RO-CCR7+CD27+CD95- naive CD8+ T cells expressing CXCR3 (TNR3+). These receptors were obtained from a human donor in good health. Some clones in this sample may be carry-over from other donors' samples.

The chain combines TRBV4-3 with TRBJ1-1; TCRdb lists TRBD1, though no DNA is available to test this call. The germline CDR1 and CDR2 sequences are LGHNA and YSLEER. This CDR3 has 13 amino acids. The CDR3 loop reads CASSQGDSAEAFF.

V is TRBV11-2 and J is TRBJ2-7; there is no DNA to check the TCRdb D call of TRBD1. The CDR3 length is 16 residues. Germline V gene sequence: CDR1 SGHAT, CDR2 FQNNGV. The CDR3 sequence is CASSLAEGQFFYEQYF.

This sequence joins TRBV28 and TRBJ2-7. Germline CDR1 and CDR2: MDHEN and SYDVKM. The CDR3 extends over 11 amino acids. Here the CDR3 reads CASMRGVEQYF. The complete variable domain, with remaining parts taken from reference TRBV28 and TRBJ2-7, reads DVKVTQSSRYLVKRTGEKVFLECVQDMDHENMFWYRQDPGLGLRLIYFSYDVKMKEKGDIPEGYSVSREKKERFSLILESASTNQTSMYLCASMRGVEQYFGPGTRLTVT.

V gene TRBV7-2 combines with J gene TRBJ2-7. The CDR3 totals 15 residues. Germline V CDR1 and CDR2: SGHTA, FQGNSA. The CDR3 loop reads CASSLVHSSSYEQYF.

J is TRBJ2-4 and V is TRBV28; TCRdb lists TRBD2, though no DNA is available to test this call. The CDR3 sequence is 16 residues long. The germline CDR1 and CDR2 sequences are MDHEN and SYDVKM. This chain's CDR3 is CASRPRGGMAKNIQYF.

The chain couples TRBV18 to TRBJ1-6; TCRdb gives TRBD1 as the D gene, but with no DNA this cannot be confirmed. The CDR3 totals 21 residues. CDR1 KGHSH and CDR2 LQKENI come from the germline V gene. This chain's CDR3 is CASSQPPTRTVPSSYNSPLHF.

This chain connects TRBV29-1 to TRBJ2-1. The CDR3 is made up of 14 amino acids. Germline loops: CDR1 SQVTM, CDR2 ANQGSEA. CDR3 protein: CSVLVTSSYNEQFF.

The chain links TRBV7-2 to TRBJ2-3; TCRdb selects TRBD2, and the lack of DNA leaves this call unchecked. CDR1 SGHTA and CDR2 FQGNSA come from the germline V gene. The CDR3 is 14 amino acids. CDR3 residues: CASSLRRGTDTQYF.

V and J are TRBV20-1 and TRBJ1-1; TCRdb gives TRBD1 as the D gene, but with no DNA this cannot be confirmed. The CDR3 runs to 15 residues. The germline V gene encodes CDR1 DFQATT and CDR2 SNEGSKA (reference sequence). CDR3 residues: CSARAKGQGGTEAFF.

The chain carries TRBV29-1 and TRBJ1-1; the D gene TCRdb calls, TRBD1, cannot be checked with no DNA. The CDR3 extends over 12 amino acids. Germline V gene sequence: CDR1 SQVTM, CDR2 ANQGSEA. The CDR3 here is CSVGQGSPEAFF.

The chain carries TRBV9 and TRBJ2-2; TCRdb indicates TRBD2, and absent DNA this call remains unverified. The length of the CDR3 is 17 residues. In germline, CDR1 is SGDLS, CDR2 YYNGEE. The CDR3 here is CASSGSKTSAPTGELFF.